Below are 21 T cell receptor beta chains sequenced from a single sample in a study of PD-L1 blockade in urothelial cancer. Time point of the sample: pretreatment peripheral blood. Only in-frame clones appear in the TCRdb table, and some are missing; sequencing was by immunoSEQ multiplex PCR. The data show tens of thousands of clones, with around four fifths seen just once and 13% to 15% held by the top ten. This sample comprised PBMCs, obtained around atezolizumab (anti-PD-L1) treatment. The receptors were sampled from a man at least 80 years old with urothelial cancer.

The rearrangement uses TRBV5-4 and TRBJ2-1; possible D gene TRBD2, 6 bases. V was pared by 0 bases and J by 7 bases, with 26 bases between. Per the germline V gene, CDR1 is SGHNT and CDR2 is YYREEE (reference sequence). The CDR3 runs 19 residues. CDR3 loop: CASSLEAARTLNGRNEQFF. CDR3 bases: TGTGCCAGCAGCTTGGAAGCGGCCCGGACGCTGAACGGGAGAAATGAGCAGTTCTTC.

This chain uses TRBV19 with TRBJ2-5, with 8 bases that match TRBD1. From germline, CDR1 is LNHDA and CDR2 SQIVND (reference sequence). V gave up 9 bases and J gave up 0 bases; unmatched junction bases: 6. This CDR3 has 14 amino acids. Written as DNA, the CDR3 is TGTGCCAGACCGAGACAGGGGAACCAAGAGACCCAGTACTTC. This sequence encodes CARPRQGNQETQYF.

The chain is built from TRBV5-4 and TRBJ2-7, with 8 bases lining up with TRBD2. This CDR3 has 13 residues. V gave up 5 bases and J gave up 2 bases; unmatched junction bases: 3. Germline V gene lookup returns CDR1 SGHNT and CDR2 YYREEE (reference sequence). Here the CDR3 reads CASSSGTTYEQYF. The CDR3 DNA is TGTGCCAGCAGTAGCGGGACTACCTACGAGCAGTACTTC.

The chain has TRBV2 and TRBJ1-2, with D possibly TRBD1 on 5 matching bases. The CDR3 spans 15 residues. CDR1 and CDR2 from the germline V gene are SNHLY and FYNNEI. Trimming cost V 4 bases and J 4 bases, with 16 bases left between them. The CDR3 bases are TGTGCCAGCAGTGTGGATAGGGGAAGGTTCTATGGCTACACCTTC. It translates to CASSVDRGRFYGYTF.

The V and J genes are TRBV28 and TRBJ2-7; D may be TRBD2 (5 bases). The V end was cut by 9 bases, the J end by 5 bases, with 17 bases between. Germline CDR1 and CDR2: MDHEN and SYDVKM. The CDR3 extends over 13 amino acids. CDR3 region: CASGVGVPNEQYF. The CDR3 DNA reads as TGTGCCAGTGGTGTCGGGGTACCCAACGAGCAGTACTTC.

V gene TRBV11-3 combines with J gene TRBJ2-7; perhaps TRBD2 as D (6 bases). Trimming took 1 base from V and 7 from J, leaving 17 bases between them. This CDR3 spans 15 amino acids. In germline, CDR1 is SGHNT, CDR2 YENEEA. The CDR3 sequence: CASSLVGGKGKEQYF. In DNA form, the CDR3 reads TGTGCCAGCAGCTTAGTTGGCGGGAAAGGGAAAGAGCAGTACTTC.

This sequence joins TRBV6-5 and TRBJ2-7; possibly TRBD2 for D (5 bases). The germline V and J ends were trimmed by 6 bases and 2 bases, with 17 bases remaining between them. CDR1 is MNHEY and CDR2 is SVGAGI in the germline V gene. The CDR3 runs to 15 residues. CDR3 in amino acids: CASRSPASQTYEQYF. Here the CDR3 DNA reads TGTGCCAGCAGGTCCCCGGCTAGCCAAACCTACGAGCAGTACTTC.

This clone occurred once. Here the CDR3 reads CASSPSPDRGNTEAFF. In nucleotides, the CDR3 is TGTGCCAGCTCACCAAGCCCGGACAGGGGGAACACTGAAGCTTTCTTT. V usage is TRBV18 and J usage is TRBJ1-1; 9 bases map to TRBD1. J lost 1 base, V lost 2 bases, and 5 bases had no gene match. The CDR3 has 16 residues. Germline V gene lookup returns CDR1 KGHSH and CDR2 LQKENI.

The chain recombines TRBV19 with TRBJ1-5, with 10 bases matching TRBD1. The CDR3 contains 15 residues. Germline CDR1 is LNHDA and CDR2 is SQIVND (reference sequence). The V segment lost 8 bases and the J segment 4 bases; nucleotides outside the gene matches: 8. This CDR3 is CASLPADRGNQPQHF. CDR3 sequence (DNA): TGTGCCAGTCTCCCGGCGGACAGGGGGAATCAGCCCCAGCATTTT.

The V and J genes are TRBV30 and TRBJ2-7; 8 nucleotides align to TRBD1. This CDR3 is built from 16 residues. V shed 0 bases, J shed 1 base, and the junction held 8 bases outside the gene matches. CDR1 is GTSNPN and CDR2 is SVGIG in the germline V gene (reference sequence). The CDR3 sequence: CAWSVRMTGDSYEQYF. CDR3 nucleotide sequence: TGTGCCTGGAGTGTACGAATGACAGGGGATTCCTACGAGCAGTACTTC.

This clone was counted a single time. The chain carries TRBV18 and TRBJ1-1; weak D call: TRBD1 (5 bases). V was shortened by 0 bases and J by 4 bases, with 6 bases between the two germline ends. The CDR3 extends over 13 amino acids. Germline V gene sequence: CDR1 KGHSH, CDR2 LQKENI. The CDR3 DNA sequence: TGTGCCAGCTCACCACCGGGGCGCACTGAAGCTTTCTTT. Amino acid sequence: CASSPPGRTEAFF.

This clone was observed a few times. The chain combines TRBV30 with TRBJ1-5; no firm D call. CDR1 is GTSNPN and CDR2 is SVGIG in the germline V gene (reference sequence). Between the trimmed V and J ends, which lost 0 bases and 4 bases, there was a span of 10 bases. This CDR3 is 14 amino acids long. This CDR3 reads CAWSVQSTNQPQHF. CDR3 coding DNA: TGTGCCTGGAGTGTACAGAGCACAAATCAGCCCCAGCATTTT.

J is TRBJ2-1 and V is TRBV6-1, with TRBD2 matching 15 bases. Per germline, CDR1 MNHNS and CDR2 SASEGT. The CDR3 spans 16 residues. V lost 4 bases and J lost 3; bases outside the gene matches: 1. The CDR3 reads CASSGGLAGGYNEQFF. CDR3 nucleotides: TGTGCCAGCAGTGGGGGACTAGCGGGAGGCTACAATGAGCAGTTCTTC.

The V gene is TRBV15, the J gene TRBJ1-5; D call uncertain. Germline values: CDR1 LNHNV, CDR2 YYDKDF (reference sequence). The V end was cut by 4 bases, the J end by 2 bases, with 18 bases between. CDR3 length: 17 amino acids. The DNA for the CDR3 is TGTGCCACCAGCACTATCCCAGGCGGGATGGGCAATCAGCCCCAGCATTTT. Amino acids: CATSTIPGGMGNQPQHF.

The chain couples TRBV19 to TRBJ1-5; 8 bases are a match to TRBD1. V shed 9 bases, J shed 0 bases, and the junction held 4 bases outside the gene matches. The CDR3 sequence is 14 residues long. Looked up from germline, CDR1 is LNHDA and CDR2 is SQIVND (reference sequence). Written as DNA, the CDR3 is TGTGCCAGCACAGGGGGAAGTAGCAATCAGCCCCAGCATTTT. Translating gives CASTGGSSNQPQHF.

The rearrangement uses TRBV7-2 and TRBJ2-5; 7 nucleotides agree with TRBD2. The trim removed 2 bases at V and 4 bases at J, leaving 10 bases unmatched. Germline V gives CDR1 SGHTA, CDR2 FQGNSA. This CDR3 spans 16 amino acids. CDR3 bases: TGTGCCAGCAGCTTATTCCCAGCGGGATTTGTAGAGACCCAGTACTTC. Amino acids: CASSLFPAGFVETQYF.

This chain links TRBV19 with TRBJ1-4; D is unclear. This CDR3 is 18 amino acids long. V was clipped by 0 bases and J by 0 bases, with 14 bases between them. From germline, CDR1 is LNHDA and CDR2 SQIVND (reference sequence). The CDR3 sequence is CASSIDATPFATNEKLFF. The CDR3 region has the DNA TGTGCCAGTAGTATAGATGCGACTCCCTTTGCAACTAATGAAAAACTGTTTTTT.

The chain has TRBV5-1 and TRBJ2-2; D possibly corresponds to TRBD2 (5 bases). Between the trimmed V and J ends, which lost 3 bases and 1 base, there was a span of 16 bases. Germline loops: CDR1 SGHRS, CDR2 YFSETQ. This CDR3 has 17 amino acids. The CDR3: CASSWALGGGNTGELFF. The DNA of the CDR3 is TGCGCCAGCAGCTGGGCCTTAGGCGGAGGGAACACCGGGGAGCTGTTTTTT. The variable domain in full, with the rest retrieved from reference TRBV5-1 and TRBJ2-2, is KAGVTQTPRYLIKTRGQQVTLSCSPISGHRSVSWYQQTPGQGLQFLFEYFSETQRNKGNFPGRFSGRQFSNSRSEMNVSTLELGDSALYLCASSWALGGGNTGELFFGEGSRLTVL.

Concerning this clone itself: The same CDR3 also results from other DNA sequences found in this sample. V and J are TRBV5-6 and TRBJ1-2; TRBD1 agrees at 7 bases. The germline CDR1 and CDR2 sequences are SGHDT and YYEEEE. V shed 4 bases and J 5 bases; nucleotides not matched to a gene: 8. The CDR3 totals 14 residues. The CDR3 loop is CASSPPTGSYGYTF. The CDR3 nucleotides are TGTGCCAGCAGCCCTCCGACAGGGAGTTATGGCTACACCTTC.

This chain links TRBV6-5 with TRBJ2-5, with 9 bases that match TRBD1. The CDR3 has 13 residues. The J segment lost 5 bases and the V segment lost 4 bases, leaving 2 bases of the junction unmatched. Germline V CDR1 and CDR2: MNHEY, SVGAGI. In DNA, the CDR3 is TGTGCCAGCAGTTCGACAGGGGGGGAGACCCAGTACTTC. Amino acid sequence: CASSSTGGETQYF.

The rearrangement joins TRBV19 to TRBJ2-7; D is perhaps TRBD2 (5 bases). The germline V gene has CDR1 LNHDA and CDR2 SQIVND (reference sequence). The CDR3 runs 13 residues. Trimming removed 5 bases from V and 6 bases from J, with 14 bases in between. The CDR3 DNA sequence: TGTGCCAGTAGTTCGACGCGGGTTTTCGAGCAGTACTTC. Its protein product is CASSSTRVFEQYF. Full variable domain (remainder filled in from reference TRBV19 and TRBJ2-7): DGGITQSPKYLFRKEGQNVTLSCEQNLNHDAMYWYRQDPGQGLRLIYYSQIVNDFQKGDIAEGYSVSREKKESFPLTVTSAQKNPTAFYLCASSSTRVFEQYFGPGTRLTVT.